The present TCR beta chain was sequenced within a study of cytomegalovirus exposure and HLA in healthy donors. Study as a whole: Genotyping of some 400 donors showed that over 80% belonged to the Caucasian-associated ancestry cluster.

The study, taken as a whole, reports: In a later analysis, CMV-associated beta chains were mostly HLA-associated, it appeared. The study labeled about 160 TCR beta chains cytomegalovirus-associated. Productive status was seen about 87% or about 30% of the time for most TCR beta V segments in an earlier analysis.

This clone was seen only a few times. Its antigen is not identified. Researchers ran the PCR with 60 Vbeta and 13 Jbeta primers. Profiling relied on immunoSEQ multiplex PCR, and the TCRdb table lists in-frame clones only, not all of them. This table has about 240,000 clones, 81% appearing once. V lost 10 bases to trimming and J lost 3 bases, with 16 bases between them. The germline gives CDR1 MNHNS, CDR2 SASEGT. The CDR3 is 13 amino acids. Sequencing was done on a sample of PBMCs. This TCR derives from an older woman in good health and CMV-seropositive. The J gene is TRBJ2-7, the V gene TRBV6-1; D may be TRBD1 (5 bases). CDR3 loop: CATKGPRDYEQYF. CDR3 DNA sequence: TGTGCCACAAAGGGGCCCAGGGACTACGAGCAGTACTTC.